This TCR beta chain came from a study of blood T cell repertoires in COVID-19. One Seattle source followed patients from active infection through their disease course. Profiling relied on immunoSEQ multiplex PCR, and the TCRdb table lists in-frame clones only, not all of them. The data hold roughly 380,000 clones, with approximately 89% observed a single time. J was trimmed by 4 bases and V by 4 bases; bases with no gene match: 3. The CDR3 is 14 residues long. Germline CDR1 and CDR2: SGDLS and YYNGEE. The origin of this receptor is a woman between 35 and 50 years old with COVID-19, enrolled during active disease. The chain has TRBV9 and TRBJ1-1; 11 bases map to TRBD1. Sequencing was performed on peripheral blood. The CDR3 loop is CASSMGTGGTEAFF. In DNA form, the CDR3 reads TGTGCCAGCAGCATGGGGACAGGGGGCACTGAAGCTTTCTTT.